The 3 T cell receptor beta chains below all came from one sample that was sequenced in a study of T cell repertoires in cytomegalovirus infection. Their specific antigens are unknown. TCRdb used MiXCR to reprocess the reads, holding one entry per CDR3 protein. The table shows about 900,000 distinct CDR3 sequences, with approximately 30% occurring only once. The source was cultured CD8+ T cells from PBMCs, collected from culture after CMV antigen stimulation. The receptors stem from a human donor in good health (CMV status not recorded). Some clones in this sample may be carry-over from other donors' samples.

This clonotype appeared many times. The chain has TRBV7-9 and TRBJ2-1; TRBD2 aligns across 7 bases. Germline V gives CDR1 SEHNR, CDR2 FQNEAQ (reference sequence). This CDR3 is 16 amino acids long. The ends lost 5 bases at V and 8 bases at J; junction bases unmatched: 15. The CDR3 sequence is CASSTSTGGSSDEQFF. In DNA, the CDR3 is TGTGCCAGCAGCACATCTACGGGGGGTTCCAGTGATGAGCAGTTCTTC.

The chain uses TRBV7-4 and TRBJ1-2; D possibly corresponds to TRBD1 (5 bases). Trimming took off 5 bases at V and 2 bases at J, with 9 bases between the two ends. The germline V gene has CDR1 SGHVT and CDR2 SQSDAQ. This CDR3 contains 13 residues. The CDR3 loop reads CASSRQKNYGYTF. In DNA, the CDR3 is TGTGCCAGCAGCCGACAGAAGAACTATGGCTACACCTTC.

This clonotype was counted between two and nine times. The genes are TRBV11-3 and TRBJ2-1, with TRBD2 matching 7 bases. Germline V lookup: CDR1 SGHNT, CDR2 YENEEA. The CDR3 runs 16 residues. V lost 2 bases, J lost 4 bases, and 8 bases stayed unmatched. Here the CDR3 DNA reads TGTGCCAGCAGCTTACGTTCTAGCGGACAATACAATGAGCAGTTCTTC. It yields the protein CASSLRSSGQYNEQFF.